This T cell receptor beta chain was obtained from a study of blood T cell repertoires in COVID-19. Overall study: T cells, B-cell-depleted T cells, or PBMCs provided the cDNA or gDNA that served as material.

Some clones are missing from TCRdb's copy, which holds only in-frame ones; the method was immunoSEQ multiplex PCR. The table shows 180,000 or so clones, with approximately 84% occurring only once. The CDR3 is made up of 15 amino acids. CDR1 SGHDT and CDR2 YYEEEE come from the germline V gene. V was clipped by 0 bases and J by 2 bases, with 11 bases between them. Recovery meant two consecutive negative NP/OP PCR tests, professional clearance, or resolved symptoms. V and J are TRBV5-6 and TRBJ1-2; D uncertain. What was sequenced was PBMCs or T cells enriched from blood (not recorded which). This clonotype originated in a man aged 40-49 years who had recovered from COVID-19. CDR3 DNA: TGTGCCAGCAGCTTGGTAACAGAATACAACTATGGCTACACCTTC. This gives the protein CASSLVTEYNYGYTF.